A selection of T cell receptor beta chains follows, all from one sample in a study of T-cell reconstitution after alpha-beta-depleted transplantation in children. MiXCR was run by TCRdb on the PCR reads, yielding one entry per CDR3 protein. Of about 900,000 distinct CDR3 sequences listed, roughly 29% are singletons. The sequences come from PBMCs, mostly from graft donor cells, collected 360 days after TCRalphabeta/CD19-depleted stem cell transplant. The receptor set was obtained from a boy under three years old who had a stem cell transplant for SCID, so the T cells may come from the graft donor. Each CDR3 is given with its conserved first and last residue. The order of the fields is V gene, J gene, clone size, D gene, CDR3 DNA, CDR3 protein. A D gene is named only where the DNA matches it firmly. The listing skips clone size in some rows; elsewhere it reads once, few, many or a size class.

V gene: TRBV7-9
J gene: TRBJ1-5
clone size: NA
D gene: TRBD1
CDR3 DNA: TGTGCCAGCAGCGCCCCCGGGACAGGGAATCAGCCCCAGCATTTT
CDR3 protein: CASSAPGTGNQPQHF

V gene: TRBV20-1
J gene: TRBJ2-1
clone size: few
D gene: TRBD2
CDR3 DNA: TGCAGTGCTCCCCAGCGGGGGGCCATCAATGAGCAGTTCTTC
CDR3 protein: CSAPQRGAINEQFF

V gene: TRBV15
J gene: TRBJ2-7
clone size: NA
D gene: NA
CDR3 DNA: TGTGCCACCAGCAGAAGCGGGCCCTACGAGCAGTACTTC
CDR3 protein: CATSRSGPYEQYF

V gene: TRBV12-3/TRBV12-4
J gene: TRBJ1-3
clone size: NA
D gene: NA
CDR3 DNA: TGTGCCAGCAGTTTTGGGTCTTGGGGGCACTCTGGAAACACCATATATTTT
CDR3 protein: CASSFGSWGHSGNTIYF

V gene: TRBV7-9
J gene: TRBJ1-4
clone size: many
D gene: NA
CDR3 DNA: TGTGCCTCACAAGGGGCTTTTAGGGAAAAACTGTTTTTT
CDR3 protein: CASQGAFREKLFF

V gene: TRBV27
J gene: TRBJ1-3
clone size: few
D gene: NA
CDR3 DNA: TGTGCCAGCAGTTTCAAAGGGGCTGGAAACACCATATATTTT
CDR3 protein: CASSFKGAGNTIYF

V gene: TRBV5-1
J gene: TRBJ2-1
clone size: NA
D gene: NA
CDR3 DNA: TGCGCCAGCAACCCCCGGGATAGGTACAATGAGCAGTTCTTC
CDR3 protein: CASNPRDRYNEQFF

V gene: TRBV12-3/TRBV12-4
J gene: TRBJ1-4
clone size: NA
D gene: NA
CDR3 DNA: TGTGCCAGCAGTTTAACCGGGGTCGCACTGGGGTTCGAAAAACTGTTTTTT
CDR3 protein: CASSLTGVALGFEKLFF

V gene: TRBV20-1
J gene: TRBJ2-1
clone size: NA
D gene: TRBD2
CDR3 DNA: TGCAGTGGTCGGGCGGGGGGGTACAATGAGCAGTTCTTC
CDR3 protein: CSGRAGGYNEQFF

V gene: TRBV9
J gene: TRBJ2-2
clone size: NA
D gene: NA
CDR3 DNA: TGTGCCAGTAACATTCCCCCAAGGGAGCTGTTTTTT
CDR3 protein: CASNIPPRELFF

V gene: TRBV7-8
J gene: TRBJ2-7
clone size: NA
D gene: NA
CDR3 DNA: TGTGCCAGCAGCCGAGGCAATGAGGCCCAGGGGTTGAGTTTCTACGAGCAGTACTTC
CDR3 protein: CASSRGNEAQGLSFYEQYF

V gene: TRBV18
J gene: TRBJ2-3
clone size: few
D gene: NA
CDR3 DNA: TGTGCCAGCTCACTCCAGACGGGCACAGATACGCAGTATTTT
CDR3 protein: CASSLQTGTDTQYF